This entry lists 26 T cell receptor beta chains sequenced from one sample in a study of T cells in narcolepsy. This table comes from immunoSEQ multiplex PCR, and its TCRdb copy is limited to in-frame clones, with some not included. The sample includes 15,000 or so clones, over 55% of them seen just once. Sequencing was done on a sample of CD45RA- memory CD8+ T cells from PBMCs. The receptors originated from a human donor with narcolepsy.

The chain recombines TRBV4-2 with TRBJ1-1, with D possibly TRBD1 on 5 matching bases. This CDR3 region has 16 residues. Germline lookup yields CDR1 LGHNA and CDR2 YNFKEQ. The V and J ends lost 5 bases and 7 bases respectively, with 23 bases between them. DNA of the CDR3: TGTGCCAGCAGCGACTTGACAGTCCGGAGCCCCCATGAAGCTTTCTTT. Translating gives CASSDLTVRSPHEAFF.

This chain connects TRBV5-6 to TRBJ2-3; D is possibly TRBD2 (6 bases). Germline CDR1 and CDR2: SGHDT and YYEEEE. V was shortened by 4 bases and J by 5 bases, with 11 bases between the two germline ends. The CDR3 is made up of 13 amino acids. The CDR3 spells CASSMEGGDTQYF. The CDR3 DNA follows: TGTGCCAGCAGCATGGAGGGAGGAGATACGCAGTATTTT.

The chain recombines TRBV10-2 with TRBJ2-7; the match to TRBD2 covers 9 bases. CDR3 length: 16 residues. Trimming took 8 bases from V and 7 from J; bases not matched to a gene: 18. Germline V lookup: CDR1 WSHSY, CDR2 SAAADI. The DNA for the CDR3 is TGCGCCAGCCTCGGCGGAAGAGGGGCGGGGGGGCAGGAGCAGTACTTC. Its translation: CASLGGRGAGGQEQYF.

This chain's CDR3 is CASSPSIVNTDTQYF. DNA of the CDR3: TGTGCCAGCAGCCCCTCTATCGTGAACACAGATACGCAGTATTTT. The genes are TRBV9 and TRBJ2-3, with no clear D. V shed 4 bases and J shed 2 bases, with 14 bases lying between them. CDR1 is SGDLS and CDR2 is YYNGEE in the germline V gene. The CDR3 length is 15 residues.

The rearrangement joins TRBV7-9 to TRBJ1-2; D is ambiguous. V shed 3 bases and J shed 2 bases, with 7 bases lying between them. The germline V gene encodes CDR1 SEHNR and CDR2 FQNEAQ (reference sequence). This CDR3 comprises 13 residues. CDR3 region: CASSLDGNYGYTF. For the CDR3, the DNA is TGTGCCAGCAGCTTGGACGGGAACTATGGCTACACCTTC.

This clone appeared a few times. This sequence joins TRBV7-8 and TRBJ2-3; D gene uncertain. The CDR3 contains 15 residues. Germline loops: CDR1 SGHVS, CDR2 FQNEAQ. V lost 6 bases to trimming and J lost 1 base, with 14 bases between them. CDR3 sequence reads: CASSFDGRRTDTQYF. CDR3 nucleotides: TGTGCCAGCAGTTTCGACGGACGCCGCACAGATACGCAGTATTTT.

The chain uses TRBV6-1 and TRBJ1-1; no clear D. Per the germline V gene, CDR1 is MNHNS and CDR2 is SASEGT. V dropped 2 bases and J dropped 2 bases, with 12 bases sitting between them. This CDR3 region has 15 residues. The CDR3 DNA sequence: TGTGCCAGCAGTGAAAGGCCGGATCTAAACACTGAAGCTTTCTTT. Amino acids: CASSERPDLNTEAFF.

Only a few counts were recorded for this clone. The chain couples TRBV5-1 to TRBJ2-7; TRBD2 aligns across 11 bases. J lost 5 bases, V lost 6 bases, and 10 bases had no gene match. There are 15 residues in the CDR3. Germline CDR1 and CDR2: SGHRS and YFSETQ. CDR3: CASTRGSGGADEQYF. In nucleotides, the CDR3 is TGCGCCAGCACCAGGGGTAGCGGGGGGGCTGACGAGCAGTACTTC. Drawing the rest from reference TRBV5-1 and TRBJ2-7, the complete variable domain is KAGVTQTPRYLIKTRGQQVTLSCSPISGHRSVSWYQQTPGQGLQFLFEYFSETQRNKGNFPGRFSGRQFSNSRSEMNVSTLELGDSALYLCASTRGSGGADEQYFGPGTRLTVT.

CDR3 in DNA: TGCGCCAGCAGCTTGATCAGGGGGATTGAAGCTTTCTTT. It yields the protein CASSLIRGIEAFF. The chain links TRBV5-1 to TRBJ1-1; TRBD1 matches 7 bases. The V and J ends lost 1 base and 7 bases, in that order; junction bases with no gene match: 4. The CDR3 runs to 13 residues. The germline V gene has CDR1 SGHRS and CDR2 YFSETQ.

This clone was picked up a small number of times. The V gene is TRBV27, the J gene TRBJ1-6; D gene unclear. V lost 2 bases and J 10 bases, leaving 9 bases between the germline ends. Germline assignment: CDR1 MNHEY and CDR2 SMNVEV (reference sequence). The CDR3 is 13 amino acids. The CDR3 loop is CASSLRDYSPLHF. CDR3 bases: TGTGCCAGCAGTTTAAGGGATTACTCACCCCTCCACTTT.

J is TRBJ2-2 and V is TRBV2; weak D call: TRBD2 (6 bases). CDR1 SNHLY and CDR2 FYNNEI come from the germline V gene. V gave up 7 bases and J gave up 0 bases, with 12 bases separating them. This CDR3 is 15 amino acids long. The CDR3 here is CASNLRGANTGELFF. The CDR3 DNA is TGTGCCAGCAACCTTCGCGGGGCGAACACCGGGGAGCTGTTTTTT. The full variable domain, its missing parts supplied by reference TRBV2 and TRBJ2-2, is EPEVTQTPSHQVTQMGQEVILRCVPISNHLYFYWYRQILGQKVEFLVSFYNNEISEKSEIFDDQFSVERPDGSNFTLKIRSTKLEDSAMYFCASNLRGANTGELFFGEGSRLTVL.

The CDR3 bases are TGCGCCAGCAGTGACGGGCCGGAGCGGCACGGGGCCCAGTACTTC. Protein: CASSDGPERHGAQYF. V usage is TRBV10-1 and J usage is TRBJ2-5, with D maybe TRBD2 (5 bases). The germline V gene has CDR1 WNHNN and CDR2 SYGVQD (reference sequence). The CDR3 sequence is 15 residues long. V shed 3 bases and J shed 9 bases, with 20 bases lying between them.

This clone was found a few times. This chain links TRBV6-6 with TRBJ1-1; possibly TRBD1 for D (5 bases). The CDR3 extends over 16 amino acids. Germline lookup yields CDR1 MNHNY and CDR2 SVGAGI (reference sequence). V was clipped by 1 base and J by 1 base, with 13 bases between them. Here the CDR3 reads CASSYYAGGGNTEAFF. CDR3 nucleotide sequence: TGTGCCAGCAGTTACTACGCCGGGGGGGGGAACACTGAAGCTTTCTTT.

The chain has TRBV4-1 and TRBJ2-5, with D perhaps TRBD2 (5 bases). V gave up 4 bases and J gave up 2 bases, with 8 bases separating them. This CDR3 spans 13 amino acids. The germline CDR1 and CDR2 sequences are MGHRA and YSYEKL. CDR3 nucleotide sequence: TGCGCCAGCAGCCCTCCGGGGCAAGAGACCCAGTACTTC. This sequence encodes CASSPPGQETQYF.

The genes are TRBV14 and TRBJ2-7, with unresolved D. Trimming pared 0 bases from V and 2 bases from J, leaving 5 bases between. The CDR3 has 13 residues. Germline lookup yields CDR1 SGHDN and CDR2 FVKESK. CDR3 in amino acids: CASSQDRAYEQYF. CDR3 nucleotide sequence: TGTGCCAGCAGCCAAGATAGAGCCTACGAGCAGTACTTC.

The rearrangement links TRBV27 to TRBJ1-5; tentative D call: TRBD1 (6 bases). V dropped 2 bases and J dropped 6 bases, with 14 bases sitting between them. From germline, CDR1 is MNHEY and CDR2 SMNVEV (reference sequence). The length of the CDR3 is 15 residues. The CDR3: CASSLTGPGGQPQHF. The DNA of the CDR3 is TGTGCCAGCAGTTTAACAGGGCCAGGAGGTCAGCCCCAGCATTTT.

The chain carries TRBV12-5 and TRBJ1-4; D is undetermined. V was shortened by 3 bases and J by 8 bases, with 13 bases between the two germline ends. This CDR3 is built from 14 residues. Germline V gene lookup returns CDR1 LGHNT and CDR2 FRNRAP. The CDR3 loop reads CASGLGLGEEKLFF. CDR3 coding DNA: TGTGCTAGTGGTTTAGGACTTGGCGAAGAAAAACTGTTTTTT.

The genes are TRBV13 and TRBJ2-2; no clear D gene. Germline V gene data show CDR1 as PRHDT and CDR2 as FYEKMQ (reference sequence). The CDR3 has 13 amino acids. The V end lost 5 bases, the J end lost 0 bases, and 4 bases lay between the germline ends. CDR3 in DNA: TGTGCCAGCAGCCTCTCGAACACCGGGGAGCTGTTTTTT. This sequence encodes CASSLSNTGELFF.

The chain joins TRBV11-3 to TRBJ1-3; D is unresolved. With 5 bases removed from V and 4 bases from J, the gap between germline ends came to 18 bases. Germline V gene sequence: CDR1 SGHNT, CDR2 YENEEA. This CDR3 is built from 16 residues. The CDR3 DNA is TGTGCCAGCAGCCGCACCACGATGGGTTCGGGAAACACCATATATTTT. Translating gives CASSRTTMGSGNTIYF.

A single count supports this clone. The rearrangement joins TRBV9 to TRBJ1-1, with D possibly being TRBD1 (5 bases). The CDR3 is 13 amino acids. Germline CDR1 and CDR2: SGDLS and YYNGEE. Trimming removed 0 bases from V and 4 bases from J, with 7 bases in between. DNA for the CDR3: TGTGCCAGCAGCGTAGACCAGGGCACTGAAGCTTTCTTT. It encodes CASSVDQGTEAFF. The variable domain in full, with the rest retrieved from reference TRBV9 and TRBJ1-1, is DSGVTQTPKHLITATGQRVTLRCSPRSGDLSVYWYQQSLDQGLQFLIQYYNGEERAKGNILERFSAQQFPDLHSELNLSSLELGDSALYFCASSVDQGTEAFFGQGTRLTVV.

The gene calls are TRBV11-2 and TRBJ2-7; 7 bases match TRBD2. The CDR3 spans 16 residues. J gave up 2 bases and V 1 base, and 8 bases lay outside the gene matches. From germline, CDR1 is SGHAT and CDR2 FQNNGV. This CDR3 is CASSLGGGKLAYEQYF. The CDR3 bases are TGTGCCAGCAGCTTAGGGGGGGGAAAACTCGCCTACGAGCAGTACTTC.

The V gene is TRBV15, the J gene TRBJ1-2, with TRBD1 matching 7 bases. Germline V lookup: CDR1 LNHNV, CDR2 YYDKDF (reference sequence). The CDR3 length is 14 residues. With 5 bases clipped from V and 0 bases from J, the junction kept 3 bases outside the gene matches. CDR3 nucleotide sequence: TGTGCCACCAGCGGGGACAGATCTAACTATGGCTACACCTTC. It encodes CATSGDRSNYGYTF.

There are a few counts of this clone. The chain joins TRBV10-3 to TRBJ2-7; D is uncertain. Germline loops: CDR1 ENHRY, CDR2 SYGVKD. The CDR3 runs 15 residues. V was pared by 2 bases and J by 7 bases, with 18 bases between. The CDR3 loop is CAISEMGNGKWEQYF. The CDR3 DNA reads as TGTGCCATCAGTGAGATGGGAAACGGAAAGTGGGAGCAGTACTTC.

The V call is TRBV6-6, the J call TRBJ1-1; D unresolved. With 3 bases removed from V and 1 base from J, the gap between germline ends came to 6 bases. The germline V gene has CDR1 MNHNY and CDR2 SVGAGI (reference sequence). This CDR3 is 13 amino acids long. The CDR3 is CASSYFQNTEAFF. The CDR3 DNA reads as TGTGCCAGCAGTTATTTTCAGAACACTGAAGCTTTCTTT.

V is TRBV4-1 and J is TRBJ1-3; D gene uncertain. Germline CDR1 is MGHRA and CDR2 is YSYEKL. This CDR3 spans 14 amino acids. Deletions cut 0 bases from V and 5 bases from J, with 8 bases between. The CDR3 region has the DNA TGCGCCAGCAGCCAAGAGCGAGAAAGAAACACCATATATTTT. This sequence encodes CASSQERERNTIYF.

The chain joins TRBV7-3 to TRBJ2-5; the match to TRBD2 covers 9 bases. CDR1 is SGHTA, CDR2 FQGTGA, per germline. V was clipped by 2 bases and J by 11 bases; unmatched bases: 9. This CDR3 spans 14 amino acids. The CDR3 sequence is CASSLAGGPGEQYF. The CDR3, as DNA: TGTGCCAGCAGCTTAGCGGGAGGGCCGGGGGAGCAGTACTTC.